The 19 T cell receptor beta chains listed next were all sequenced from one sample in a study of blood T cell repertoires in COVID-19. Only in-frame clones appear in the TCRdb table, and some are missing; sequencing was by immunoSEQ multiplex PCR. The sample carries over 300,000 clones, 80% to 90% recorded once. The sample taken for sequencing was peripheral blood. The receptor source for this set is a woman in her forties or fifties with acute or convalescent COVID-19.

J is TRBJ2-2 and V is TRBV5-1, with D possibly matching TRBD1 (6 bases). Between the trimmed V and J ends, which lost 4 bases and 0 bases, there was a span of 10 bases. The CDR3 sequence is 15 residues long. CDR1 SGHRS and CDR2 YFSETQ come from the germline V gene. The CDR3 DNA reads TGCGCCAGCAGCAAGGACAGCGCGAACACCGGGGAGCTGTTTTTT. The encoded protein is CASSKDSANTGELFF. The complete variable domain, with remaining parts taken from reference TRBV5-1 and TRBJ2-2, reads KAGVTQTPRYLIKTRGQQVTLSCSPISGHRSVSWYQQTPGQGLQFLFEYFSETQRNKGNFPGRFSGRQFSNSRSEMNVSTLELGDSALYLCASSKDSANTGELFFGEGSRLTVL.

The genes are TRBV5-4 and TRBJ1-3, with TRBD1 matching over 8 bases. This CDR3 has 15 amino acids. CDR1 SGHNT and CDR2 YYREEE come from the germline V gene (reference sequence). The ends lost 5 bases at V and 3 bases at J; junction bases unmatched: 7. As DNA, the CDR3 is TGTGCCAGCAGTACGGACAGGGAGCTTGGAAACACCATATATTTT. The encoded protein is CASSTDRELGNTIYF.

The chain has TRBV27 and TRBJ2-2, with 10 bases fitting TRBD1. This CDR3 spans 17 amino acids. CDR1 is MNHEY, CDR2 SMNVEV, per germline (reference sequence). V shed 4 bases and J 6 bases; nucleotides not matched to a gene: 11. CDR3 protein: CASSSPLGTGAPGELFF. The CDR3 DNA reads TGTGCCAGCAGTTCCCCCCTCGGGACAGGGGCCCCCGGGGAGCTGTTTTTT.

Details on this clone: Other DNA sequences within the sample encode an identical CDR3. V gene TRBV27 combines with J gene TRBJ1-5; D is undetermined. Germline V CDR1 and CDR2: MNHEY, SMNVEV (reference sequence). The V end was cut by 3 bases, the J end by 0 bases, with 3 bases between. CDR3 size: 13 residues. The CDR3 nucleotides are TGTGCCAGCAGTTTCAGTAGCAATCAGCCCCAGCATTTT. Protein: CASSFSSNQPQHF.

The chain's CDR3 is CATSDGSAGANVLTF. CDR3 DNA sequence: TGTGCCACCAGTGATGGTAGCGCCGGGGCCAACGTCCTGACTTTC. The chain has TRBV24-1 and TRBJ2-6, with D possibly being TRBD2 (5 bases). The ends were cut back, 3 bases at V and 4 bases at J, with 9 bases in the middle. The length of the CDR3 is 15 residues. Germline V gives CDR1 KGHDR, CDR2 SFDVKD.

On this clone: One end of the junction varies from germline; a read error may be responsible. This sample also contains other DNA sequences that code for the same CDR3. V and J are TRBV7-2 and TRBJ2-2, with D unresolved. CDR3 size: 14 residues. The germline V gene has CDR1 SGHTA and CDR2 FQGNSA. CDR3: CASSLTSSTGELFF. The CDR3, as DNA: TGTGCTAGCAGCTTAACTTCTTCCACCGGGGAGCTGTTTTTT.

This rearrangement joins TRBV27 to TRBJ1-2; D remains ambiguous. The V gene lost 5 bases and the J gene lost 7 bases, with 17 bases spanning the gap. Germline CDR1 is MNHEY and CDR2 is SMNVEV (reference sequence). CDR3 length: 14 residues. This chain's CDR3 is CASSLVVGGFGYTF. In DNA, the CDR3 is TGTGCCAGCAGTCTGGTCGTTGGTGGCTTTGGCTACACCTTC.

There are a few counts of this clone. This chain joins TRBV4-2 and TRBJ2-3; 9 positions match TRBD2. With 3 bases clipped from V and 5 bases from J, the junction kept 9 bases outside the gene matches. The germline gives CDR1 LGHNA, CDR2 YNFKEQ. The CDR3 runs 16 residues. The CDR3: CASSHQLSGGRDTQYF. The CDR3, as DNA: TGTGCCAGCAGCCATCAGTTGAGCGGGGGGAGAGATACGCAGTATTTT.

This sequence joins TRBV7-2 and TRBJ1-1, with a tentative D call TRBD1 (5 bases). The V gene's germline CDR1 is SGHTA and CDR2 FQGNSA. Trimming cost V 0 bases and J 6 bases, with 11 bases left between them. The CDR3 totals 14 residues. CDR3 in DNA: TGTGCCAGCAGCTTAGCGGAGGGGATCGCTGAAGCTTTCTTT. It specifies CASSLAEGIAEAFF. Filled out from reference TRBV7-2 and TRBJ1-1, the complete variable domain reads GAGVSQSPSNKVTEKGKDVELRCDPISGHTALYWYRQSLGQGLEFLIYFQGNSAPDKSGLPSDRFSAERTGGSVSTLTIQRTQQEDSAVYLCASSLAEGIAEAFFGQGTRLTVV.

The table lists this clone with a count of one. The chain uses TRBV7-9 and TRBJ2-6, with a tentative D call TRBD1 (6 bases). This CDR3 spans 17 amino acids. CDR1 SEHNR and CDR2 FQNEAQ come from the germline V gene (reference sequence). The V gene lost 1 base and the J gene lost 4 bases, with 14 bases spanning the gap. The CDR3 DNA is TGTGCCAGCAGCTTAGGCCTCGCAGGGGTCGGGGCCAACGTCCTGACTTTC. Translated: CASSLGLAGVGANVLTF.

The CDR3 nucleotides read TGTGCCAGCAGCTTAATCCAGTCCCCCGGCGGGGGCTACACCTTC. Protein: CASSLIQSPGGGYTF. The rearrangement joins TRBV7-8 to TRBJ1-2; D uncertain. Germline V gene data show CDR1 as SGHVS and CDR2 as FQNEAQ. This CDR3 is built from 15 residues. The ends were cut back, 2 bases at V and 8 bases at J, with 18 bases in the middle.

This chain uses TRBV29-1 with TRBJ2-3; TRBD2 agrees at 7 bases. Germline CDR1 SQVTM, CDR2 ANQGSEA. There are 15 residues in the CDR3. Trimming cost V 7 bases and J 2 bases; bases outside gene matches: 12. Here the CDR3 DNA reads TGCAGCGGAGCTAACCCTAGCGGATACACAGATACGCAGTATTTT. It translates to CSGANPSGYTDTQYF.

Turning to this clone: In the same sample, other DNA sequences code for this CDR3. The V and J genes are TRBV30 and TRBJ2-6, with a weak D call TRBD1 (6 bases). Germline V gene data show CDR1 as GTSNPN and CDR2 as SVGIG (reference sequence). The CDR3 totals 15 residues. Trimming took off 0 bases at V and 1 base at J, with 7 bases between the two ends. The CDR3, as DNA: TGTGCCTGGAGTGTAGGGGGATCTGGGGCCAACGTCCTGACTTTC. Translation gives CAWSVGGSGANVLTF.

The V gene is TRBV4-1, the J gene TRBJ1-6, with TRBD1 identical over 7 bases. V lost 4 bases and J lost 0; bases outside the gene matches: 6. The CDR3 is 17 residues long. Germline V gives CDR1 MGHRA, CDR2 YSYEKL. The CDR3 reads CASSLGQLSSYNSPLHF. The CDR3 bases are TGCGCCAGCAGCCTGGGACAGCTAAGCTCCTATAATTCACCCCTCCACTTT.

This chain joins TRBV7-2 and TRBJ1-4; a possible D gene is TRBD1 (6 bases). Between the trimmed V and J ends, which lost 0 bases and 8 bases, there was a span of 13 bases. Germline V lookup: CDR1 SGHTA, CDR2 FQGNSA. The CDR3 sequence is 15 residues long. In nucleotides, the CDR3 is TGTGCCAGCAGCTTAGCGGGGGGGCTCTTCGAAAAACTGTTTTTT. Translated: CASSLAGGLFEKLFF. Combining the CDR3 with reference TRBV7-2 and TRBJ1-4 gives the whole variable domain GAGVSQSPSNKVTEKGKDVELRCDPISGHTALYWYRQSLGQGLEFLIYFQGNSAPDKSGLPSDRFSAERTGGSVSTLTIQRTQQEDSAVYLCASSLAGGLFEKLFFGSGTQLSVL.

This chain uses TRBV19 with TRBJ2-2, with D tentatively TRBD2 (6 bases). The CDR3 runs 14 residues. From germline, CDR1 is LNHDA and CDR2 SQIVND (reference sequence). Deletions cut 7 bases from V and 6 bases from J, with 15 bases between. The CDR3 nucleotides read TGTGCCAGTACGGAGGGACTTAGAGCCGGGGAGCTGTTTTTT. This gives the protein CASTEGLRAGELFF.

This clone was seen a handful of times. V usage is TRBV5-1 and J usage is TRBJ1-1; no firm D call. Germline CDR1 SGHRS, CDR2 YFSETQ. V gave up 4 bases and J gave up 3 bases, with 13 bases separating them. The CDR3 totals 14 residues. The CDR3: CASSIRPADTEAFF. Written as DNA, the CDR3 is TGCGCCAGCAGCATCAGGCCAGCGGACACTGAAGCTTTCTTT. Combining the CDR3 with reference TRBV5-1 and TRBJ1-1 gives the whole variable domain KAGVTQTPRYLIKTRGQQVTLSCSPISGHRSVSWYQQTPGQGLQFLFEYFSETQRNKGNFPGRFSGRQFSNSRSEMNVSTLELGDSALYLCASSIRPADTEAFFGQGTRLTVV.

The chain employs TRBV19 and TRBJ1-2; 8 nucleotides line up with TRBD1. V shed 4 bases and J 8 bases; nucleotides not matched to a gene: 6. The CDR3 spans 13 residues. Germline loops: CDR1 LNHDA, CDR2 SQIVND (reference sequence). The CDR3 reads CASSTDREGGYTF. CDR3 coding DNA: TGTGCCAGTAGTACGGACAGGGAAGGCGGCTACACCTTC.

The chain employs TRBV30 and TRBJ1-1; a possible D gene is TRBD1 (5 bases). The germline CDR1 and CDR2 sequences are GTSNPN and SVGIG (reference sequence). V lost 3 bases to trimming and J lost 0 bases, with 17 bases between them. The CDR3 sequence is 16 residues long. The CDR3 region has the DNA TGTGCCTGGAGCCCGGGGGGGTTTAACATGAACACTGAAGCTTTCTTT. The encoded protein is CAWSPGGFNMNTEAFF.